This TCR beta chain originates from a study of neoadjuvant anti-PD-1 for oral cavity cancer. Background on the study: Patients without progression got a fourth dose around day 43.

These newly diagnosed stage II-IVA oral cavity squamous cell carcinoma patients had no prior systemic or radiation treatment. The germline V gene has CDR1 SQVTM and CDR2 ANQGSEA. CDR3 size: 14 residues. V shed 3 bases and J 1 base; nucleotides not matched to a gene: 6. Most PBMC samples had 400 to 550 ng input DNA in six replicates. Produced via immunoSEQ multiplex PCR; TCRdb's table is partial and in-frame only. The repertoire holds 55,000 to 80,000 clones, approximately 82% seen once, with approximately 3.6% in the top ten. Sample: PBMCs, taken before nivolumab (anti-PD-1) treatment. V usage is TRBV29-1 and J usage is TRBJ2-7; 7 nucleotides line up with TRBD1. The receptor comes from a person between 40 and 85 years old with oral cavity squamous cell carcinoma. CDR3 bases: TGCAGCGTTGAGTCACAGGGGCGTTCCTACGAGCAGTACTTC. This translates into CSVESQGRSYEQYF.